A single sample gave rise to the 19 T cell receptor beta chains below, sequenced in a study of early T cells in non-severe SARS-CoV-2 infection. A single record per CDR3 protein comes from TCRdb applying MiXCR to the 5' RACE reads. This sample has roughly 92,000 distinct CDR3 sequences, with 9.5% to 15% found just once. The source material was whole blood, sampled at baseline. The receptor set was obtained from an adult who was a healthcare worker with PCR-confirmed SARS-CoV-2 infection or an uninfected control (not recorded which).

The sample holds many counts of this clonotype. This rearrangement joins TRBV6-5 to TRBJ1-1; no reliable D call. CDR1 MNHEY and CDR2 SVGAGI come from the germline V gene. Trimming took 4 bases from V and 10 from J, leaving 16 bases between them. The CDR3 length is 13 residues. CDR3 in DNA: TGTGCCAGCAGTTCCCTCGACGGCCTTCGAGCTTTCTTT. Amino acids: CASSSLDGLRAFF.

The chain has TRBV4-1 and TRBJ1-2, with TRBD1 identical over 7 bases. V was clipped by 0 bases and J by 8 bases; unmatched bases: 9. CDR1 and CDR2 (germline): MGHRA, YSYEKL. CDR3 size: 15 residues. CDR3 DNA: TGCGCCAGCAGCCAAGATCAGGGGGGCTACCCAGGCTACACCTTC. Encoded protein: CASSQDQGGYPGYTF.

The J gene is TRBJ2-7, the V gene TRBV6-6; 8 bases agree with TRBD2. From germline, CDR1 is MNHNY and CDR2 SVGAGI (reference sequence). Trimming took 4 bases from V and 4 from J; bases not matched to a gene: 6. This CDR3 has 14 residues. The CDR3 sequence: CASSSAGGGYEQYF. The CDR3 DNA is TGTGCCAGCAGTTCCGCGGGAGGAGGGTACGAGCAGTACTTC.

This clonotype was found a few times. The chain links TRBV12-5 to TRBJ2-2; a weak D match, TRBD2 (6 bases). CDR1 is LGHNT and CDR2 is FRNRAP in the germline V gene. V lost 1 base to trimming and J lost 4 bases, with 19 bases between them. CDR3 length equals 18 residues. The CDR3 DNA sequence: TGTGCTAGTGGTTTGGGCCTCGACAGCTCAGCGGGCACCGGGGAGCTGTTTTTT. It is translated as CASGLGLDSSAGTGELFF.

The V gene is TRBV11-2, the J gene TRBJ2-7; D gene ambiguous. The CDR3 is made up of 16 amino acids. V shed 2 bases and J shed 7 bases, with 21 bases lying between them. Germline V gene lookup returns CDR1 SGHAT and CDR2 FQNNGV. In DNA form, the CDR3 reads TGTGCCAGCAGCTTATCCCTGCCAGGCGTGCTTGGAGAGCAGTACTTC. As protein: CASSLSLPGVLGEQYF. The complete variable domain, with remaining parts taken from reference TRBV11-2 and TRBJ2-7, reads EAGVAQSPRYKIIEKRQSVAFWCNPISGHATLYWYQQILGQGPKLLIQFQNNGVVDDSQLPKDRFSAERLKGVDSTLKIQPAKLEDSAVYLCASSLSLPGVLGEQYFGPGTRLTVT.

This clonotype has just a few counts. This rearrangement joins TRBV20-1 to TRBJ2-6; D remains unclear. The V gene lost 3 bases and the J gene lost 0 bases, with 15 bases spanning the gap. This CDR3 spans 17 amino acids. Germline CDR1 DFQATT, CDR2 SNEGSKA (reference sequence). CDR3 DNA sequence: TGCAGTGCTAGGATCCCCCTAGGTTTCTCTGGGGCCAACGTCCTGACTTTC. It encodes CSARIPLGFSGANVLTF.

The CDR3 here is CASSELGDRSPLHF. CDR3 nucleotides: TGTGCCAGCAGTGAATTGGGGGATAGGTCACCCCTCCACTTT. The chain is built from TRBV2 and TRBJ1-6; TRBD1 might be the D (5 bases). The CDR3 spans 14 residues. V was shortened by 2 bases and J by 10 bases, with 12 bases between the two germline ends. The V gene's germline CDR1 is SNHLY and CDR2 FYNNEI. Combining the CDR3 with reference TRBV2 and TRBJ1-6 gives the whole variable domain EPEVTQTPSHQVTQMGQEVILRCVPISNHLYFYWYRQILGQKVEFLVSFYNNEISEKSEIFDDQFSVERPDGSNFTLKIRSTKLEDSAMYFCASSELGDRSPLHFGNGTRLTVT.

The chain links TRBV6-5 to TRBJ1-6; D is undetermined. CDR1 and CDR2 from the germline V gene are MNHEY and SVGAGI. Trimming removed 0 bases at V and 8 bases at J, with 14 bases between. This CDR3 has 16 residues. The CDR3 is CASSYSPPGSHSPLHF. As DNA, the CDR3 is TGTGCCAGCAGTTACTCGCCCCCCGGGAGCCATTCACCCCTCCACTTT.

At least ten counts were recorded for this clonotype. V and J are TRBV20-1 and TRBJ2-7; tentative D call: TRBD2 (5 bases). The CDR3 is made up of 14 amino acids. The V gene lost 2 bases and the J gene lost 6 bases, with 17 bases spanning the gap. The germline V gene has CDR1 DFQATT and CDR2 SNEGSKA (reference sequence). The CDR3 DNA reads TGCAGTGCTAGAATCTTGGGGTCCGAGGGCGAGCAGTACTTC. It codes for CSARILGSEGEQYF.

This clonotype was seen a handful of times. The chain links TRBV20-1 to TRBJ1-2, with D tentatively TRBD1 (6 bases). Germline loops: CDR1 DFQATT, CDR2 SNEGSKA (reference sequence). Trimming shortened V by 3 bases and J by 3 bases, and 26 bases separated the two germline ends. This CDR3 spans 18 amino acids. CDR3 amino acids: CSARKTGFPANPYYGYTF. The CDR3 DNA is TGCAGTGCTAGGAAGACAGGTTTCCCAGCCAACCCTTACTATGGCTACACCTTC.

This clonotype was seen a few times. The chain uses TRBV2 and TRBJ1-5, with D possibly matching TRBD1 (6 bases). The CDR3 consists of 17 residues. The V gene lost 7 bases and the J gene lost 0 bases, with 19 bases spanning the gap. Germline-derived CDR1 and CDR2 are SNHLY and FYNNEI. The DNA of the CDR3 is TGTGCCAGCAACGGGGGCAGAGAGGGCTATAGCAATCAGCCCCAGCATTTT. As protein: CASNGGREGYSNQPQHF.

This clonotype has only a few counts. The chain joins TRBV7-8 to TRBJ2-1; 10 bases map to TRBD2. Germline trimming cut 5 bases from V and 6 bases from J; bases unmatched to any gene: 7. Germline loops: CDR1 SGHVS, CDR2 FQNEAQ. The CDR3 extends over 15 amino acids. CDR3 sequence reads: CASSPGASGSNEQFF. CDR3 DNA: TGTGCCAGCAGCCCAGGGGCTAGCGGGAGCAATGAGCAGTTCTTC.

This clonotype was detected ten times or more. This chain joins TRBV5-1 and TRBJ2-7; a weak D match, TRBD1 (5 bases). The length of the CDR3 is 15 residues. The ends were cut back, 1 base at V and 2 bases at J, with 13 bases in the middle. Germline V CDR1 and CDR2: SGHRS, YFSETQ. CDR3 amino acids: CASSLNPGSTYEQYF. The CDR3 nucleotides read TGCGCCAGCAGCTTGAATCCAGGGTCCACCTACGAGCAGTACTTC.

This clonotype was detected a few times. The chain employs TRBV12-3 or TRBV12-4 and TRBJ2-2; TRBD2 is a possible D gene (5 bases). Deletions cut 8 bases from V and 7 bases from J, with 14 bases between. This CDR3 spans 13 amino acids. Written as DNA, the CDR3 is TGTGCCAGCTTTTACTTAGCGTTCGGGGAGCTGTTTTTT. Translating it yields CASFYLAFGELFF.

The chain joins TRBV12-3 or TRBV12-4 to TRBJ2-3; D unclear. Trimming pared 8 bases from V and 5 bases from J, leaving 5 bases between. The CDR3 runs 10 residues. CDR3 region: CASQGDTQYF. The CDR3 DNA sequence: TGTGCCAGCCAAGGAGATACGCAGTATTTT.

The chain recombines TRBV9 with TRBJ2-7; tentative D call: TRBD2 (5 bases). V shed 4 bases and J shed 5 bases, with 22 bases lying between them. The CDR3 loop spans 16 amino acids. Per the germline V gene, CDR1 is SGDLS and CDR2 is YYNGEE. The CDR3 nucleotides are TGTGCCAGCAGCCCTCCCCTGACTGCCCCGAGGGACGAGCAGTACTTC. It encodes CASSPPLTAPRDEQYF. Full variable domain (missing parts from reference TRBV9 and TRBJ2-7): DSGVTQTPKHLITATGQRVTLRCSPRSGDLSVYWYQQSLDQGLQFLIQYYNGEERAKGNILERFSAQQFPDLHSELNLSSLELGDSALYFCASSPPLTAPRDEQYFGPGTRLTVT.

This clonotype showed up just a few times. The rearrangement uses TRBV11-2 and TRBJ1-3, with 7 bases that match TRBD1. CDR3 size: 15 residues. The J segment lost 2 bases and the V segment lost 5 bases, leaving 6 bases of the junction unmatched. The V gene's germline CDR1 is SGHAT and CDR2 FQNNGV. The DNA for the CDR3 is TGTGCCAGCAGCCTGTCGACAGGGACTGGAAACACCATATATTTT. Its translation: CASSLSTGTGNTIYF. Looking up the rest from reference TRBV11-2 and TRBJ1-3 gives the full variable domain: EAGVAQSPRYKIIEKRQSVAFWCNPISGHATLYWYQQILGQGPKLLIQFQNNGVVDDSQLPKDRFSAERLKGVDSTLKIQPAKLEDSAVYLCASSLSTGTGNTIYFGEGSWLTVV.

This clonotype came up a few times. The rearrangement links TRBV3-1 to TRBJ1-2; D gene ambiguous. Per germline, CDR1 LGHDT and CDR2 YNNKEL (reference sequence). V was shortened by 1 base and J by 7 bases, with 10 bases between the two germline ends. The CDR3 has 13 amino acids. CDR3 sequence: CASSQGALGGYTF. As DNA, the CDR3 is TGTGCCAGCAGCCAAGGAGCCCTCGGTGGCTACACCTTC.

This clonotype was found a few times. The CDR3 nucleotides read TGTGCCAGCATTCCAGACAGGGGGAACACTGAAGCTTTCTTT. Translating gives CASIPDRGNTEAFF. The rearrangement joins TRBV6-5 to TRBJ1-1, with TRBD1 matching 8 bases. This CDR3 has 14 residues. With V trimmed by 7 bases and J by 1 base, 5 bases remained unmatched. Per germline, CDR1 MNHEY and CDR2 SVGAGI.